Sequencing of this T cell receptor (beta chain) was carried out in a study of T-cell memory formation after mild COVID-19. Overall study: Most TCR clusters belonged to a single donor.

Comments on this clonotype: Its antigen is not known.

Germline loops: CDR1 SQVTM, CDR2 ANQGSEA. The CDR3 runs 12 residues. V gave up 8 bases and J gave up 8 bases; unmatched junction bases: 11. Study results and limitations: Pre-infection memory showed some responding clones, and this suggested that cross-reactive memory joined. Contracting clones localized mainly to CM and EM when CD4+ and mainly to EMRA when CD8+.

Each CDR3 protein is one row after TCRdb ran MiXCR on the 5' RACE reads. Altogether around 80,000 distinct CDR3 sequences are present, roughly 13% being singletons, with the ten largest covering 35% to 50%. The chain has TRBV29-1 and TRBJ1-1, with TRBD1 matching over 7 bases. The TCR comes from a man aged 18 to 29 who had mild COVID-19 (a few samples of this study predate the infection). Cell type and time point are not known. Sequencing was performed on PBMCs or a T cell subset sorted from them (not recorded which). CDR3 coding DNA: TGCAGCCCCGTCGAAAGGACAGGCGAAGCTTTCTTT. Translation: CSPVERTGEAFF.